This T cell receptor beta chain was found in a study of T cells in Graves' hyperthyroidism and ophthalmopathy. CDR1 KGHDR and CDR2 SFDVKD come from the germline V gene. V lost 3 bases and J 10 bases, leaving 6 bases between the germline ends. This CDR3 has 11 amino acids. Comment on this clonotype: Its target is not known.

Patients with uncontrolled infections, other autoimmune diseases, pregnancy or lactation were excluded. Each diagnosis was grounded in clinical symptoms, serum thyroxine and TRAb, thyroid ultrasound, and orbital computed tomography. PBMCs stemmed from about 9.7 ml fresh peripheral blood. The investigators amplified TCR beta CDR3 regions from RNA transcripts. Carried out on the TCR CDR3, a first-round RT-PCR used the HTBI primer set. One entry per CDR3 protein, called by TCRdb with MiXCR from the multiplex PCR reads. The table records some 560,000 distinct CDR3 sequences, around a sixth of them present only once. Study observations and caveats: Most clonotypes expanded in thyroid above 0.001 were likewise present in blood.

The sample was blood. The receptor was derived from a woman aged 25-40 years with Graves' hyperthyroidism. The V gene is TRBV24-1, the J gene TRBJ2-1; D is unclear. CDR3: CATSDGLEQFF. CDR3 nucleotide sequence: TGTGCCACCAGTGATGGGCTCGAGCAGTTCTTC.